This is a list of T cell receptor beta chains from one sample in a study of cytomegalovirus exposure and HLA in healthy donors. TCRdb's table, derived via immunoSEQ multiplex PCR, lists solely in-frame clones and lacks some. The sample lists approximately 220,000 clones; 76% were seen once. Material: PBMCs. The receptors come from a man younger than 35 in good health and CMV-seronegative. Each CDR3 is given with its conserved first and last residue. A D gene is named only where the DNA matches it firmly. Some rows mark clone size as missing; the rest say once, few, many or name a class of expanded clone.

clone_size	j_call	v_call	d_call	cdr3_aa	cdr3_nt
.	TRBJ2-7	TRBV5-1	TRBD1	CASSKGALDEQYF	TGCGCCAGCAGCAAGGGGGCGCTGGACGAGCAGTACTTC
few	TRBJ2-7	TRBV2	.	CASSEADWDTTSYEQYF	TGTGCCAGCAGTGAAGCGGATTGGGACACGACGTCCTACGAGCAGTACTTC
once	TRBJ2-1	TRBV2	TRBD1	CASTGQGGYNEQFF	TGTGCCAGCACGGGACAGGGAGGCTACAATGAGCAGTTCTTC
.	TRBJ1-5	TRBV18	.	CASSPSYSNQPQHF	TGTGCCAGCTCACCGTCCTATAGCAATCAGCCCCAGCATTTT
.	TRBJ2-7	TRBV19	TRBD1	CASSDVGQERYEQYF	TGTGCCAGTAGCGATGTGGGACAGGAGAGATACGAGCAGTACTTC
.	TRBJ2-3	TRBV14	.	CASKAGLTDTQYF	TGTGCCAGCAAGGCGGGACTCACAGATACGCAGTATTTT
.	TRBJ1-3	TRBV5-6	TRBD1	CASSTGTGAGNTIYF	TGTGCCAGCAGCACCGGGACAGGGGCTGGAAACACCATATATTTT
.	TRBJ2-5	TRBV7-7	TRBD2	CASSFGAGGQETQYF	TGTGCTAGCAGCTTCGGGGCGGGAGGCCAAGAGACCCAGTACTTC
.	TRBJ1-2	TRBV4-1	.	CASSPLTVPYGYTF	TGCGCCAGCAGCCCGTTGACAGTCCCCTATGGCTACACCTTC
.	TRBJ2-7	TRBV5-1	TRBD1	CASTSLQGPDYEQYF	TGCGCCAGCACCTCGCTACAGGGGCCGGACTACGAGCAGTACTTC
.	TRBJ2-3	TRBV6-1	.	CASREHKTSTDTQYF	TGTGCCAGCAGGGAACATAAGACATCCACAGATACGCAGTATTTT
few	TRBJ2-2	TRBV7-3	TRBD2	CASSLRGGSGSNTGELFF	TGTGCCAGCAGCTTAAGGGGAGGGTCAGGGTCGAACACCGGGGAGCTGTTTTTT
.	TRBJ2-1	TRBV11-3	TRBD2	CASSLIGLVPLSYNEQFF	TGTGCCAGCAGCTTAATAGGACTAGTACCCCTCTCCTACAATGAGCAGTTCTTC
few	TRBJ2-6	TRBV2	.	CASNAGRNSGANVLTF	TGTGCCAGCAACGCGGGACGGAACTCTGGGGCCAACGTCCTGACTTTC
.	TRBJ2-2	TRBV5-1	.	CASSSTGPGELFF	TGCGCCAGCAGCTCGACAGGCCCCGGGGAGCTGTTTTTT
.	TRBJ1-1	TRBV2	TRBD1	CASRSGGEDTEAFF	TGTGCCAGCAGATCAGGGGGTGAGGACACTGAAGCTTTCTTT
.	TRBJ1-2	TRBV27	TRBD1	CASSPTGTGTVYTF	TGTGCCAGCAGTCCTACCGGGACAGGGACTGTCTACACCTTC
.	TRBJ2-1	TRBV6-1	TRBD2	CASSDEREGPDEQFF	TGTGCCAGCAGCGATGAGCGGGAGGGCCCGGATGAGCAGTTCTTC
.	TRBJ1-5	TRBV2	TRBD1	CASSEWGPGQSNQPQHF	TGTGCCAGCAGTGAATGGGGGCCGGGACAGAGCAATCAGCCCCAGCATTTT
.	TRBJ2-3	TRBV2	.	CASSVGGAGTDTQYF	TGTGCCAGCAGTGTTGGGGGCGCGGGTACAGATACGCAGTATTTT
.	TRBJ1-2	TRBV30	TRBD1	CAWTQGEVYGYTF	TGTGCCTGGACGCAGGGGGAGGTCTATGGCTACACCTTC
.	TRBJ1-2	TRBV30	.	CAWSVPGGRGGYTF	TGTGCCTGGAGTGTACCGGGGGGCAGGGGTGGCTACACCTTC
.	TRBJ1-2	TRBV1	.	CTSSQVLRGGDYGYTF	TGCACCAGCAGCCAAGTACTTAGGGGAGGGGACTATGGCTACACCTTC